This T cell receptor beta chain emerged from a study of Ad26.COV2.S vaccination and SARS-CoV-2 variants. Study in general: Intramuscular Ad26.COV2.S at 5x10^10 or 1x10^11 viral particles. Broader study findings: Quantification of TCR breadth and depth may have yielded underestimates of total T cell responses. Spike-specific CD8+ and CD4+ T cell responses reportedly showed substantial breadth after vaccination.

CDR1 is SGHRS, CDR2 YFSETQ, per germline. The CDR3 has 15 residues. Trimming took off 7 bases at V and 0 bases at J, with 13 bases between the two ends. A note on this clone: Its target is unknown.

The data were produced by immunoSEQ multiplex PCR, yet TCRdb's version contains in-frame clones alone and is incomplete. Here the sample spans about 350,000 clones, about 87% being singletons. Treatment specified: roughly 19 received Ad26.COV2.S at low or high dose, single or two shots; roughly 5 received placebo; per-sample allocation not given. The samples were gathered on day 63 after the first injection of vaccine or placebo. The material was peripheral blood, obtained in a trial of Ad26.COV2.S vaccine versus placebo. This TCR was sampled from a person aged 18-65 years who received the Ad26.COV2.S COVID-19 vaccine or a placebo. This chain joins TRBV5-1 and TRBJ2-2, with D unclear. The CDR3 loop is CASRPLLSNTGELFF. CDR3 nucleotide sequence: TGCGCCAGCCGGCCGCTCCTTTCGAACACCGGGGAGCTGTTTTTT.